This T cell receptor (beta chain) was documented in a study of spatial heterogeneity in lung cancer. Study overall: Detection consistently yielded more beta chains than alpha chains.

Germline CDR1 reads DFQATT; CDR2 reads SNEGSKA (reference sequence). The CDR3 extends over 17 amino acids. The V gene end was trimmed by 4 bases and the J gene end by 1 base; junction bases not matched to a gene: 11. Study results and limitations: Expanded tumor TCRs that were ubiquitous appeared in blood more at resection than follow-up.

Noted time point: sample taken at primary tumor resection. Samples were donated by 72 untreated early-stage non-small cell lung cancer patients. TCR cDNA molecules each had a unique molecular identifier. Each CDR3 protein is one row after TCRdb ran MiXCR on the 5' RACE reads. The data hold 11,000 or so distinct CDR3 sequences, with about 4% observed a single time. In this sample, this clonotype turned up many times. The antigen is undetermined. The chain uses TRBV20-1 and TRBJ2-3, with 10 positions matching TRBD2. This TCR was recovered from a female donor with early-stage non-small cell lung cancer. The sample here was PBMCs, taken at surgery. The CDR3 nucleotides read TGCAGTGCTAACTCTATAACCGGACTAGCGGGCACAGATACGCAGTATTTT. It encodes CSANSITGLAGTDTQYF.